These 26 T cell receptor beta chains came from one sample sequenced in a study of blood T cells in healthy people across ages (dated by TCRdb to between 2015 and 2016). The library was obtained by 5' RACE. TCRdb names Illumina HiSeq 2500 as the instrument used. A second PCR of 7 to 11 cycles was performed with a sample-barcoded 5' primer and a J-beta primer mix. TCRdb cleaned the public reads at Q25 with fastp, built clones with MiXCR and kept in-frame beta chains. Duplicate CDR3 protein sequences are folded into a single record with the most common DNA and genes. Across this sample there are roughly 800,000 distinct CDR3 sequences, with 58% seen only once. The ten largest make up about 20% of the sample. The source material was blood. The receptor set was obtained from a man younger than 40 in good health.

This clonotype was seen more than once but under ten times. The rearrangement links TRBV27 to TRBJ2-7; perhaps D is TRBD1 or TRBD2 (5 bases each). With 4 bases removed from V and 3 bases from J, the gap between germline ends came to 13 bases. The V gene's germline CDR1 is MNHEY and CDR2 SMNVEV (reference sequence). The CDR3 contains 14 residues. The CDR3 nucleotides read TGTGCCAGCAGTTACTTAGGGACCGACTACGAGCAGTACTTC. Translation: CASSYLGTDYEQYF.

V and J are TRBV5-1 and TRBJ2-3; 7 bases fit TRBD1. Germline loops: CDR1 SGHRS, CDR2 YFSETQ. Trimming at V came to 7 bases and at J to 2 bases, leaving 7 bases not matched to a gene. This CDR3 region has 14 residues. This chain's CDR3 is CASYPGQTTDTQYF. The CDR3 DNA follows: TGCGCCAGCTATCCGGGACAGACCACAGATACGCAGTATTTT.

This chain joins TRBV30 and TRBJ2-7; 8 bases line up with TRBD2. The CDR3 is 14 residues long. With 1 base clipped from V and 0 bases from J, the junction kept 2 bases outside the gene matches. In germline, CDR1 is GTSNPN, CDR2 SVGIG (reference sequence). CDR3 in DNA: TGTGCCTGGAGTGCGGGGGGGAGCTCCTACGAGCAGTACTTC. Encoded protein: CAWSAGGSSYEQYF.

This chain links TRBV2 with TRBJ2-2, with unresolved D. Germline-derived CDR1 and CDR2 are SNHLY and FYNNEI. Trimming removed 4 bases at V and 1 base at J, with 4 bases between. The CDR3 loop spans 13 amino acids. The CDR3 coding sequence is TGTGCCAGCAGTGTCGAGAACACCGGGGAGCTGTTTTTT. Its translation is CASSVENTGELFF.

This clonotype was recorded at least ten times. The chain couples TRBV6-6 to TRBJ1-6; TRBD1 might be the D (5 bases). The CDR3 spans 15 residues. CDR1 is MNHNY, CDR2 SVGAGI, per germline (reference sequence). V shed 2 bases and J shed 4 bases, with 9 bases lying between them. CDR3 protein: CASSYETVYNSPLHF. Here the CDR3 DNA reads TGTGCCAGCAGTTACGAGACAGTTTATAATTCACCCCTCCACTTT.

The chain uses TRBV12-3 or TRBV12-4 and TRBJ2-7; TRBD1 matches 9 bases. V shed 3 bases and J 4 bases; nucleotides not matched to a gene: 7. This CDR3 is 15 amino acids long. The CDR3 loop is CASSFGGTGLYEQYF. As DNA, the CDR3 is TGTGCCAGCAGTTTCGGGGGGACAGGGTTGTACGAGCAGTACTTC.

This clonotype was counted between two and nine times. The CDR3 region is CAISEQGATEAFF. Here the CDR3 DNA reads TGTGCCATCAGTGAACAGGGGGCGACTGAAGCTTTCTTT. The V and J genes are TRBV10-3 and TRBJ1-1; 9 bases fit TRBD1. CDR3 size: 13 residues. The J segment lost 5 bases and the V segment lost 3 bases, leaving 1 base of the junction unmatched. Germline CDR1 reads ENHRY; CDR2 reads SYGVKD.

CDR3 DNA: TGTGCCAGCAGTTACTCCACCGGCCCGGACTCCTACAATGAGCAGTTCTTC. Translation gives CASSYSTGPDSYNEQFF. This rearrangement joins TRBV6-6 to TRBJ2-1; D not certain. The CDR3 loop spans 17 amino acids. Germline V gene data show CDR1 as MNHNY and CDR2 as SVGAGI (reference sequence). V lost 0 bases, J lost 0 bases, and 12 bases lay in between.

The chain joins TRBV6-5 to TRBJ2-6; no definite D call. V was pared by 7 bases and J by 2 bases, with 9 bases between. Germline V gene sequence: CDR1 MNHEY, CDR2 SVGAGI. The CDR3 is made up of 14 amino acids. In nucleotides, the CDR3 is TGTGCCAGCAATCGGGTGGCTGGGGCCAACGTCCTGACTTTC. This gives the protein CASNRVAGANVLTF.

In DNA, the CDR3 is TGTGCCAGCAGTTTGACAGTGAACGAGCAGTACTTC. It translates to CASSLTVNEQYF. V gene TRBV28 combines with J gene TRBJ2-4; the D gene is possibly TRBD1 (5 bases). The DNA end is more similar to TRBJ2-7, so the J call may be wrong. The CDR3 sequence is 12 residues long. Looked up from germline, CDR1 is MDHEN and CDR2 is SYDVKM.

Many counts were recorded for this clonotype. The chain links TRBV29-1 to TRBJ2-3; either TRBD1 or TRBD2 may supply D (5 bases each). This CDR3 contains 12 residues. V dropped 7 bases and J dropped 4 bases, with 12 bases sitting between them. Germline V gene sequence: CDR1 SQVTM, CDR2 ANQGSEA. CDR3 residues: CSGRLGADTQYF. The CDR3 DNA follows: TGCAGCGGAAGATTGGGGGCAGATACGCAGTATTTT.

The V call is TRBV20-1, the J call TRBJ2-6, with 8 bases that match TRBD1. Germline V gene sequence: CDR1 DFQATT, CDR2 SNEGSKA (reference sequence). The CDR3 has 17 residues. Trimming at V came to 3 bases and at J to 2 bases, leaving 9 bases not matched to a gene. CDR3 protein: CSASGWAGGAGANVLTF. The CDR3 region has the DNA TGCAGTGCTAGTGGGTGGGCAGGGGGCGCTGGGGCCAACGTCCTGACTTTC.

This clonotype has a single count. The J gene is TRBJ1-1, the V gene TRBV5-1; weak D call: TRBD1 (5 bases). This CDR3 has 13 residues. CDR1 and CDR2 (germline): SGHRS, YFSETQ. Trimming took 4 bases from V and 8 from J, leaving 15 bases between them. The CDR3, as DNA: TGCGCCAGCAGCGTGGGGGTGGGAGCGGAAGCTTTCTTT. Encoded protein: CASSVGVGAEAFF.

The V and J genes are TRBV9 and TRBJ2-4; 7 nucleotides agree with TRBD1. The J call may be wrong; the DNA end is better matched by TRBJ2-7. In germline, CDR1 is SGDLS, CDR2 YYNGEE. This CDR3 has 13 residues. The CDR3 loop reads CASSVSGGYEQYF. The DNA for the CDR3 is TGTGCCAGCAGCGTATCAGGGGGCTACGAGCAGTACTTC.

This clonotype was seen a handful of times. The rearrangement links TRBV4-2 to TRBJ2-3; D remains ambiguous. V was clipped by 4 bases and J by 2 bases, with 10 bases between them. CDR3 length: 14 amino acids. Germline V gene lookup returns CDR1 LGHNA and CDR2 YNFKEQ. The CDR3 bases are TGTGCCAGCAGCCCCTTCGCGGACACAGATACGCAGTATTTT. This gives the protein CASSPFADTDTQYF.

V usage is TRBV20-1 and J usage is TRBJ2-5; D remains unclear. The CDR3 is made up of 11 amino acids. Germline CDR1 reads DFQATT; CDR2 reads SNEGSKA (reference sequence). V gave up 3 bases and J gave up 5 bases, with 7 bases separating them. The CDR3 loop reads CSARPHETQYF. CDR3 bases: TGCAGTGCTAGGCCACACGAGACCCAGTACTTC.

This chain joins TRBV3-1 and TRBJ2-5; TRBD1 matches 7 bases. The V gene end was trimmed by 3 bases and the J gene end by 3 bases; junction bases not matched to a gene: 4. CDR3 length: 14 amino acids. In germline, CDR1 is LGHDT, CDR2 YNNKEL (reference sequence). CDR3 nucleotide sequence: TGTGCCAGCAGCCACCAGACAGGGAAAGAGACCCAGTACTTC. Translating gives CASSHQTGKETQYF.

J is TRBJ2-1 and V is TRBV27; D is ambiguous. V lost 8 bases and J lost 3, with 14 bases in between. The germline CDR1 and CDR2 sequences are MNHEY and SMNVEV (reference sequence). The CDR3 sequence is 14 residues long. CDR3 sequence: CASSVGHIYNEQFF. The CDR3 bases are TGTGCCAGCTCGGTCGGGCACATCTACAATGAGCAGTTCTTC.

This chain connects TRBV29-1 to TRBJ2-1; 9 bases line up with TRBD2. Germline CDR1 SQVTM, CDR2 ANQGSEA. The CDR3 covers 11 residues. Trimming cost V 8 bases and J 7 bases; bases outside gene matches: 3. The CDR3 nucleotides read TGCAGCTCCAGCGGGGGGAATGAGCAGTTCTTC. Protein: CSSSGGNEQFF.

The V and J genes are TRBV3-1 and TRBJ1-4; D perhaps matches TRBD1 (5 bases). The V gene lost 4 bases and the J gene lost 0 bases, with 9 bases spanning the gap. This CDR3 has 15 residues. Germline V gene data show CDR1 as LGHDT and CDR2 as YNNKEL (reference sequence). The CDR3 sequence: CASSRDGSTNEKLFF. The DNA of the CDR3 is TGTGCCAGCAGCCGGGACGGCTCAACTAATGAAAAACTGTTTTTT.

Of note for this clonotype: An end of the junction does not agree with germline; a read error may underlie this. The DNA for the CDR3 is TGTGTCAGCATAGCGGTCGGGCGCCAAGGTGAGCAGTACTTC. It is translated as CVSIAVGRQGEQYF. J is TRBJ2-5 and V is TRBV12-3 or TRBV12-4; a weak D match, TRBD2 (6 bases). The CDR3 totals 14 residues.

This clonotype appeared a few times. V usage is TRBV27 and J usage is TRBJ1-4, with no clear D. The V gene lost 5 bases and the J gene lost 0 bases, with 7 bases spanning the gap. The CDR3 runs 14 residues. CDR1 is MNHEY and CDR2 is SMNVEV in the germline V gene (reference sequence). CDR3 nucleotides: TGTGCCAGCAGTCCAGTCCCAACTAATGAAAAACTGTTTTTT. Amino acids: CASSPVPTNEKLFF.

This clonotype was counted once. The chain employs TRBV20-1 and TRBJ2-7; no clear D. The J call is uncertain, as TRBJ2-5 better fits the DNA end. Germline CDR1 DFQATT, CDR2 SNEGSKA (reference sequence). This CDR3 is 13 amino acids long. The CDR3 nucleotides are TGCAGTGCTAGAAATGAGAAAGTGAAGACCCAGTACTTC. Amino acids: CSARNEKVKTQYF.

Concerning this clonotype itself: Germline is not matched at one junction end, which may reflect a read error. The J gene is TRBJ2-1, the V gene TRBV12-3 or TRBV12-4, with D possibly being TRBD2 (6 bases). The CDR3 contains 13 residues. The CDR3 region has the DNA TGTGCCAGCAGTTTAATAGCGGAAAATGAACAGTTCTTC. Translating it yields CASSLIAENEQFF.

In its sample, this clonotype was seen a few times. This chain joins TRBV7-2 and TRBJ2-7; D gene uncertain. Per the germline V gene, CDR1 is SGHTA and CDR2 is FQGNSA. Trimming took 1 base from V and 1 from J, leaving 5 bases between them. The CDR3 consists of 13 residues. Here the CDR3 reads CASSLVWSYEQYF. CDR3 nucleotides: TGTGCCAGCAGCTTAGTGTGGTCCTACGAGCAGTACTTC.

Written as DNA, the CDR3 is TGCAGTGCCCCGGGACTAGCGGGAGTTTCTGTGAACATTCAGTACTTC. Encoded protein: CSAPGLAGVSVNIQYF. The chain couples TRBV20-1 to TRBJ2-4; 14 bases line up with TRBD2. Germline V gene sequence: CDR1 DFQATT, CDR2 SNEGSKA (reference sequence). The CDR3 runs to 16 residues. The V segment lost 6 bases and the J segment 7 bases; nucleotides outside the gene matches: 11.